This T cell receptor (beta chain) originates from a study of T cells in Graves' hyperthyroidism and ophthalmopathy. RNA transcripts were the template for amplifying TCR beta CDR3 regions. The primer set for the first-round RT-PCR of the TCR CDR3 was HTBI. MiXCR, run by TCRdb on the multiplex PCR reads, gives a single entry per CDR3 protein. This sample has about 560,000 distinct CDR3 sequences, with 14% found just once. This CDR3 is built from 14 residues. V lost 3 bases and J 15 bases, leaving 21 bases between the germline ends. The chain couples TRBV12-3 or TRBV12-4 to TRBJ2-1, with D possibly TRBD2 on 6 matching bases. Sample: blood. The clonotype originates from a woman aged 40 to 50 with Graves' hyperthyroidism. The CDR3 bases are TGTGCCAGCAGTTTGACACCCCAGTTCTCGGAGGGGTTCTTC. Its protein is CASSLTPQFSEGFF.